Listed below are T cell receptor beta chains from one sample, sequenced in a study of shared clonotypes between healthy human individuals. Sequenced by immunoSEQ multiplex PCR; TCRdb stores in-frame clones only, minus some. The profile shows roughly 2.1 million clones, 85% to 95% of them singletons. The sequencing sample was made of naive CD8+ T cells from PBMCs. All receptors derive from a man aged 18 to 29 in good health. Some clones in this sample may be carry-over from other donors' samples. Each CDR3 is given with its conserved first and last residue. A D gene is named only where the DNA matches it firmly. Not every row has a clone size; where given, it reads once, few, many or a size class.

size: .
J: TRBJ2-3
D: .
V: TRBV27
DNA: TGTGCCAGCAGTTGGACTCAGGGGCTACTAGATACGCAGTATTTT
CDR3: CASSWTQGLLDTQYF

size: .
J: TRBJ2-5
D: .
V: TRBV19
DNA: TGTGCCAGTACTATTGTGGTCGGGGGAAAAGAGACCCAGTACTTC
CDR3: CASTIVVGGKETQYF

size: .
J: TRBJ2-7
D: .
V: TRBV30
DNA: TGTGCCTGGAAGAACCTCCGGGACTTCCCCTACGAGCAGTACTTC
CDR3: CAWKNLRDFPYEQYF

size: .
J: TRBJ2-7
D: TRBD2
V: TRBV6-5
DNA: TGTGCCAGCAGTTACTCCCTCGGGGGGAGCGAGCAGTACTTC
CDR3: CASSYSLGGSEQYF

size: .
J: TRBJ1-4
D: .
V: TRBV7-9
DNA: TGTGCCAGCAGTCTCGGACAGTTTAATGAAAAACTGTTTTTT
CDR3: CASSLGQFNEKLFF

size: .
J: TRBJ2-3
D: .
V: TRBV29-1
DNA: TGCAGCGTTGGGGGTACCCTGGACAGCTCGAGCACAGATACGCAGTATTTT
CDR3: CSVGGTLDSSSTDTQYF

size: few
J: TRBJ2-7
D: .
V: TRBV29-1
DNA: TGCAGCGTTGAGTCGTCAGGCGCCTACGAGCAGTACTTC
CDR3: CSVESSGAYEQYF

size: few
J: TRBJ2-3
D: TRBD1
V: TRBV11-2
DNA: TGTGCCAGCAGCTCGGCCACGGGACAGGGGGGCACAGATACGCAGTATTTT
CDR3: CASSSATGQGGTDTQYF

size: .
J: TRBJ1-5
D: TRBD1
V: TRBV19
DNA: TGTGCCAGTAGTACCGGGACAGGCCTACTTTTTCAGCCCCAGCATTTT
CDR3: CASSTGTGLLFQPQHF

size: .
J: TRBJ1-2
D: .
V: TRBV6-6
DNA: TGTGCCAGCAAAGGGGGGGCATTAGGGTATGGCTACACCTTC
CDR3: CASKGGALGYGYTF

size: .
J: TRBJ2-5
D: .
V: TRBV14
DNA: TGTGCCAGCAGCCAAGAACTGATGGGGAGTGAGACCCAGTACTTC
CDR3: CASSQELMGSETQYF

size: .
J: TRBJ2-7
D: .
V: TRBV4-3
DNA: TGCGCCAGCAGCCAAGCGGATTATTATTCCTACGAGCAGTACTTC
CDR3: CASSQADYYSYEQYF

size: once
J: TRBJ2-1
D: .
V: TRBV5-4
DNA: TGTGCCAGCAGCCAATATAGCGCGGCTTACTCCTACAATGAGCAGTTCTTC
CDR3: CASSQYSAAYSYNEQFF

size: .
J: TRBJ1-1
D: .
V: TRBV19
DNA: TGTGCCAGTTCTGCAGGGATCGACACTGAAGCTTTCTTT
CDR3: CASSAGIDTEAFF

size: .
J: TRBJ2-7
D: .
V: TRBV27
DNA: TGTGCCAGCAGTTTGGGGGGGCGTTACGAGCAGTACTTC
CDR3: CASSLGGRYEQYF

size: few
J: TRBJ1-1
D: .
V: TRBV5-1
DNA: TGCGCCAGCAGTTGGGGGAGCACTGAAGCTTTCTTT
CDR3: CASSWGSTEAFF

size: .
J: TRBJ2-7
D: TRBD1
V: TRBV27
DNA: TGTGCCAGCGGACAGGGGAACGAGCAGTACTTC
CDR3: CASGQGNEQYF

size: .
J: TRBJ1-5
D: .
V: TRBV2
DNA: TGTGCCAGCAGTGAAAGGGGAGGGGACCTGGATCAGCCCCAGCATTTT
CDR3: CASSERGGDLDQPQHF

size: .
J: TRBJ2-1
D: TRBD2
V: TRBV7-9
DNA: TGTGCCAGCAGCCCGACGACTAGCGGTAAGGGAAATGAGCAGTTCTTC
CDR3: CASSPTTSGKGNEQFF

size: few
J: TRBJ1-1
D: TRBD1
V: TRBV5-1
DNA: TGCGCCAGCAGCTTGGTTGTGGCAGGGGGTGAGAACACTGAAGCTTTCTTT
CDR3: CASSLVVAGGENTEAFF

size: .
J: TRBJ2-5
D: .
V: TRBV18
DNA: TGTGCCAGCTCACCTTCCAGGGCGTCGCAAGAGACCCAGTACTTC
CDR3: CASSPSRASQETQYF

size: .
J: TRBJ1-1
D: .
V: TRBV28
DNA: TGTGCCAGCTCTTCGCTTGTTGCTTTCTTT
CDR3: CASSSLVAFF

size: .
J: TRBJ2-7
D: .
V: TRBV10-2
DNA: TGCGCCAGCAGTTTATCTAGGTCTGACGAGCAGTACTTC
CDR3: CASSLSRSDEQYF

size: .
J: TRBJ1-1
D: .
V: TRBV6-6
DNA: TGTGCCAGCAGTTACGTGAGACTCCAGAACACTGAAGCTTTCTTT
CDR3: CASSYVRLQNTEAFF

size: .
J: TRBJ2-5
D: TRBD2
V: TRBV4-1
DNA: TGCGCCAGCAGCCAATCTAATCGGGGGGGCTGGGAGACCCAGTACTTC
CDR3: CASSQSNRGGWETQYF

size: .
J: TRBJ2-1
D: TRBD2
V: TRBV28
DNA: TGTGCCAGCAGTTTACAGCGGGAGGGCCTGGATGAGCAGTTCTTC
CDR3: CASSLQREGLDEQFF

size: .
J: TRBJ1-2
D: TRBD1
V: TRBV13
DNA: TGTGCCAGCAGCTTAGGTGGGACAGGGGGCGCCGGCTACACCTTC
CDR3: CASSLGGTGGAGYTF

size: .
J: TRBJ1-1
D: .
V: TRBV6-1
DNA: TGTGCCGGCAGTGAATTCGGGCTCGGAGCCACTGAAGCTTTCTTT
CDR3: CAGSEFGLGATEAFF

size: .
J: TRBJ2-1
D: .
V: TRBV30
DNA: TGTGCCTGGAGACAGGGGGGGTCCTACAATGAGCAGTTCTTC
CDR3: CAWRQGGSYNEQFF

size: .
J: TRBJ2-7
D: TRBD1
V: TRBV9
DNA: TGTGCCAGCAGCGCCGACACAGGGGACGAGCAGTACTTC
CDR3: CASSADTGDEQYF

size: once
J: TRBJ2-3
D: TRBD2
V: TRBV9
DNA: TGTGCCAGCAGCGGTAGCGGGAGGACAGATACGCAGTATTTT
CDR3: CASSGSGRTDTQYF

size: .
J: TRBJ1-1
D: .
V: TRBV9
DNA: TGTGCCAGCAGCGCCCCCGTGGGAACTGAAGCTTTCTTT
CDR3: CASSAPVGTEAFF

size: .
J: TRBJ2-1
D: .
V: TRBV27
DNA: TGTGCCAGCGCAGTACGGGATCCCTACAATGAGCAGTTCTTC
CDR3: CASAVRDPYNEQFF

size: once
J: TRBJ1-5
D: .
V: TRBV27
DNA: TGTGCCAGCAGTTTATGGGACGGTCAGCCCCAGCATTTT
CDR3: CASSLWDGQPQHF

size: once
J: TRBJ2-7
D: .
V: TRBV10-2
DNA: TGCGCCAGCAGTGAGTACCCTGTGGGGAGCTCCTACGAGCAGTACTTC
CDR3: CASSEYPVGSSYEQYF

size: .
J: TRBJ2-7
D: .
V: TRBV27
DNA: TGTGCCAGCAGTCCCGCCTCCTACGAGCAGTACTTC
CDR3: CASSPASYEQYF

size: .
J: TRBJ2-1
D: .
V: TRBV9
DNA: TGTGCCAGCAGCGTAGGGGCCGGAGGTGGTGAGCAGTTCTTC
CDR3: CASSVGAGGGEQFF

size: .
J: TRBJ2-5
D: .
V: TRBV9
DNA: TGTGCCAGCAGCGTATCCCCCAGGGAAGAGACCCAGTACTTC
CDR3: CASSVSPREETQYF

size: .
J: TRBJ2-1
D: TRBD2
V: TRBV6-5
DNA: TGTGCCAGCAGTACGACTAGCGGACCGTACAATGAGCAGTTCTTC
CDR3: CASSTTSGPYNEQFF

size: .
J: TRBJ1-3
D: .
V: TRBV11-2
DNA: TGTGCCAGCAGCTTAGCGAGACGCCCGCTCTCTGGAAACACCATATATTTT
CDR3: CASSLARRPLSGNTIYF

size: .
J: TRBJ2-1
D: .
V: TRBV9
DNA: TGTGCCAGCAGCGTAGGTCGGACAGACGAGCAGTTCTTC
CDR3: CASSVGRTDEQFF

size: .
J: TRBJ2-2
D: TRBD1
V: TRBV15
DNA: TGTGCCACCAGTGAACAGGGGGATGGCGGGGAGCTGTTTTTT
CDR3: CATSEQGDGGELFF

size: .
J: TRBJ1-5
D: .
V: TRBV6-5
DNA: TGTGCCAGCAGTTACTCGGAAGGGGCTCAGCCCCAGCATTTT
CDR3: CASSYSEGAQPQHF

size: .
J: TRBJ2-2
D: .
V: TRBV6-5
DNA: TGTGCCAGCAGTCTCGGGGCCGGGGAGCTGTTTTTT
CDR3: CASSLGAGELFF

size: .
J: TRBJ1-2
D: .
V: TRBV7-9
DNA: TGTGCCAGCAGCCCGGACAGTTTCTATGGCTACACCTTC
CDR3: CASSPDSFYGYTF

size: once
J: TRBJ1-1
D: TRBD1
V: TRBV4-1
DNA: TGCGCCAGCAGCCGACCACAGGGGAGGTGGACTGAAGCTTTCTTT
CDR3: CASSRPQGRWTEAFF

size: .
J: TRBJ2-7
D: TRBD2
V: TRBV7-6
DNA: TGTGCCAGCAGCCCGCGACTAGCGCTGACCTACGAGCAGTACTTC
CDR3: CASSPRLALTYEQYF

size: .
J: TRBJ2-7
D: .
V: TRBV28
DNA: TGTGCCAGCAGTAGTCCCCCTCGCTGGGAGCAGTACTTC
CDR3: CASSSPPRWEQYF

size: few
J: TRBJ2-1
D: TRBD2
V: TRBV14
DNA: TGTGCCAGCAGCCCGACGAGGGGCGGGAGGTCCAATGAGCAGTTCTTC
CDR3: CASSPTRGGRSNEQFF

size: .
J: TRBJ2-2
D: .
V: TRBV19
DNA: TGTGCCAGTAGTATCTTTGAGGTTATAGACACCGGGGAGCTGTTTTTT
CDR3: CASSIFEVIDTGELFF